This T cell receptor (beta chain) was sequenced during a study of T-cell memory formation after mild COVID-19. Germline V gene lookup returns CDR1 SEHNR and CDR2 FQNEAQ (reference sequence). The CDR3 extends over 15 amino acids. The ends were cut back, 4 bases at V and 2 bases at J, with 13 bases in the middle. TCRdb re-called the 5' RACE reads with MiXCR, one entry per CDR3 protein. In the table there are about 150,000 distinct CDR3 sequences, roughly a quarter of which are singletons. With respect to this clonotype: The antigen remains undetermined.

Broader study findings: The pre-infection memory compartment contained some responding clones, suggesting cross-reactive memory joined.

The specimen sequenced was PBMCs or a T cell subset sorted from them (not recorded which). The chain couples TRBV7-9 to TRBJ2-3, with D perhaps matching TRBD1 or TRBD2 (5 bases each). This clonotype originated in an adult woman who had mild COVID-19 (a few samples of this study predate the infection). Cell type and time point are not known. DNA of the CDR3: TGTGCCAGCAGCTCACGGGACGGGGTCACAGATACGCAGTATTTT. Translation gives CASSSRDGVTDTQYF.